The 14 T cell receptor beta chains given below trace back to one sample, sequenced in a study of blood T cell repertoires in COVID-19. Generated by immunoSEQ multiplex PCR, the TCRdb table keeps only in-frame clones and is missing some. The data contain some 130,000 clones, about four fifths of them seen just once; the ten biggest clones take up around 17%. The sample was peripheral blood. The receptors shown here come from a woman aged 45-65 years with acute or convalescent COVID-19.

The V call is TRBV5-6, the J call TRBJ1-1; 9 bases fit TRBD1. This CDR3 is 16 amino acids long. Trimming took 4 bases from V and 0 from J; bases not matched to a gene: 7. Per the germline V gene, CDR1 is SGHDT and CDR2 is YYEEEE. The CDR3 reads CASSGDRAFMNTEAFF. DNA for the CDR3: TGTGCCAGCAGCGGGGACAGGGCCTTCATGAACACTGAAGCTTTCTTT.

The V call is TRBV29-1, the J call TRBJ1-2, with 7 bases identical to TRBD1. CDR1 is SQVTM, CDR2 ANQGSEA, per germline. This CDR3 contains 14 residues. The junction had 10 bases not matched to a gene; V was cut back by 1 base and J by 8 bases. CDR3 DNA sequence: TGCAGCGTTGAAGTTAGACAGGGCGTTGTCGGCTACACCTTC. Amino acid sequence: CSVEVRQGVVGYTF.

This clone has a single count. The chain couples TRBV5-1 to TRBJ1-1, with TRBD1 matching 12 bases. Germline V gene sequence: CDR1 SGHRS, CDR2 YFSETQ. The CDR3 has 16 amino acids. V was clipped by 5 bases and J by 6 bases; unmatched bases: 11. DNA of the CDR3: TGCGCCAGCAGAGGGACAGGGGGCGAAAAAAATCCTGAAGCTTTCTTT. It yields the protein CASRGTGGEKNPEAFF.

The rearrangement links TRBV27 to TRBJ1-5; 8 bases are shared with TRBD1. Germline assignment: CDR1 MNHEY and CDR2 SMNVEV (reference sequence). With 6 bases clipped from V and 6 bases from J, the junction kept 10 bases outside the gene matches. The CDR3 sequence is 15 residues long. DNA for the CDR3: TGTGCCAGCAGGCGACAGGGGTTAGTTGGTCAGCCCCAGCATTTT. Its protein product is CASRRQGLVGQPQHF.

The J gene is TRBJ1-4, the V gene TRBV3-1 (or the pseudogene TRBV3-2), with TRBD1 matching 7 bases. CDR1 is LGHDT, CDR2 YNNKEL, per germline (reference sequence). V shed 3 bases and J 8 bases; nucleotides not matched to a gene: 3. This CDR3 region has 13 residues. The CDR3: CASSHLQGEKLFF. The CDR3 coding sequence is TGTGCCAGCAGCCATTTACAGGGGGAAAAACTGTTTTTT.

V and J are TRBV28 and TRBJ1-1; the D is unclear. The CDR3 contains 12 residues. Trimming cost V 3 bases and J 7 bases, with 9 bases left between them. The germline V gene has CDR1 MDHEN and CDR2 SYDVKM. Here the CDR3 reads CASSLRRVEAFF. The CDR3 DNA is TGTGCCAGCAGTTTGCGGCGTGTTGAAGCTTTCTTT.

This clone was found once. The chain links TRBV7-8 to TRBJ2-7; possible D gene TRBD2, 5 bases. The ends were cut back, 2 bases at V and 0 bases at J, with 23 bases in the middle. The germline CDR1 and CDR2 sequences are SGHVS and FQNEAQ. The CDR3 consists of 19 residues. The chain's CDR3 is CASSLTPSALVPTSYEQYF. CDR3 in DNA: TGTGCCAGCAGCTTAACCCCCTCCGCACTAGTCCCTACCTCCTACGAGCAGTACTTC.

This clone occurred once. The J gene is TRBJ1-2, the V gene TRBV12-3 or TRBV12-4; D is unclear. Trimming pared 6 bases from V and 0 bases from J, leaving 8 bases between. The CDR3 covers 13 residues. CDR3 coding DNA: TGTGCCAGCAGCCAGACACCTAACTATGGCTACACCTTC. Its translation is CASSQTPNYGYTF.

This rearrangement joins TRBV24-1 to TRBJ1-2; 8 bases are a match to TRBD1. The CDR3 runs to 14 residues. Germline loops: CDR1 KGHDR, CDR2 SFDVKD. The junction had 5 bases not matched to a gene; V was cut back by 4 bases and J by 5 bases. The CDR3: CATSEEGQGYGYTF. Written as DNA, the CDR3 is TGTGCCACCAGTGAGGAAGGACAGGGATATGGCTACACCTTC.

This chain uses TRBV19 with TRBJ1-5; D is possibly TRBD1 (6 bases). This CDR3 is 16 amino acids long. CDR1 and CDR2 (germline): LNHDA, SQIVND (reference sequence). The ends were cut back, 5 bases at V and 13 bases at J, with 27 bases in the middle. Here the CDR3 reads CASSSQQGPLRGEQHF. The DNA of the CDR3 is TGTGCCAGTAGTTCACAACAGGGCCCCTTAAGAGGAGAACAGCATTTT.

The V call is TRBV27, the J call TRBJ2-3, with 7 positions matching TRBD2. This CDR3 has 15 amino acids. Germline-derived CDR1 and CDR2 are MNHEY and SMNVEV (reference sequence). J gave up 6 bases and V 2 bases, and 8 bases lay outside the gene matches. CDR3 loop: CASSLAGDGGDTQYF. CDR3 bases: TGTGCCAGCAGTTTAGCGGGGGATGGGGGGGATACGCAGTATTTT.

The CDR3 is CASRALAGRGELFF. DNA of the CDR3: TGTGCCAGCAGGGCCCTGGCGGGAAGGGGGGAGCTGTTTTTT. J is TRBJ2-2 and V is TRBV2; a weak D match, TRBD2 (6 bases). V gave up 6 bases and J gave up 8 bases, with 16 bases separating them. CDR3 length: 14 residues. The germline CDR1 and CDR2 sequences are SNHLY and FYNNEI.

This clone has a handful of counts. The chain links TRBV2 to TRBJ2-1; 9 nucleotides align to TRBD2. This CDR3 has 15 residues. With V trimmed by 1 base and J by 4 bases, 2 bases remained unmatched. In germline, CDR1 is SNHLY, CDR2 FYNNEI. CDR3 region: CASSEVAGGYNEQFF. The CDR3 DNA reads as TGTGCCAGCAGTGAAGTGGCGGGGGGGTACAATGAGCAGTTCTTC.

This clone appeared once. The V call is TRBV6-1, the J call TRBJ2-5; D ambiguous. Germline CDR1 and CDR2: MNHNS and SASEGT. This CDR3 has 12 residues. The V gene lost 0 bases and the J gene lost 4 bases, with 3 bases spanning the gap. CDR3 coding DNA: TGTGCCAGCAGTGAAGCCCTAGAGACCCAGTACTTC. Protein sequence: CASSEALETQYF.